A selection of T cell receptor beta chains follows, all from one sample in a study of cytomegalovirus exposure and HLA in healthy donors. Profiled with immunoSEQ multiplex PCR; TCRdb holds only in-frame clones, not every one. Of 150,000 to 200,000 clones listed, roughly 74% were seen once; the top ten hold about 4.9%. The material sequenced was PBMCs. The receptor source for this set is a male donor in good health and CMV-seronegative. Each CDR3 is given with its conserved first and last residue. Each record gives: V gene, J gene, D gene, CDR3 protein. D genes are given only for firm matches.

TRBV13	TRBJ2-7	.	CASSLGVWGTTYEQYF
TRBV6-6	.	.	CASSYTDRYSLYEQYF
TRBV11-2	TRBJ1-6	.	CASSSRIDLHF
TRBV19	TRBJ2-7	TRBD2	CASSIIVGDRDTSLAGAPYEQYF
TRBV4-1	TRBJ1-5	.	CASSRSQGQPQHF
TRBV6-5	TRBJ1-1	.	CASSYSGTQNTEAFF
TRBV27	TRBJ1-2	.	CASTTPPGGYTF
TRBV6-5	TRBJ1-3	.	CASSYGRGGGNTIYF
TRBV6-5	TRBJ2-1	.	CASSPPGGLYNEQFF
TRBV9	TRBJ1-6	.	CASSADSSPLHF
TRBV9	TRBJ1-5	TRBD1	CASARAGGTNQPQHF
TRBV19	TRBJ1-1	.	CASSTSGGRGGTAFF
TRBV5-1	TRBJ1-3	.	CASSPGVSGNTIYF
TRBV6-1	TRBJ2-7	TRBD1	CASKPTGGYEQYF
TRBV30	TRBJ2-2	.	CAWRSSPNTGELFF
TRBV6-5	TRBJ2-3	.	CASSPGGRHTQYF